This TCR beta chain was observed in a study of blood T cell repertoires in COVID-19 (TCRdb year 2020). With regard to the full study: The collaborator samples originated in the United States, Italy and Spain and spanned the acute and convalescent phases of COVID-19. The material from the prospective study consisted of cDNA or gDNA derived from T cells, B-cell-depleted T cells, or PBMCs. Subjects who had been exposed to COVID-19, were actively infected with it, or had recovered from it provided the deeply sampled blood TCRbeta repertoires that made up the dataset. The sample metadata nearly always contained a de-identified subject ID, COVID-19 status, age in years and sex. A freely available public database, intended as a resource for researchers studying the immune response to SARS-CoV-2, is where the repertoires were released. Where available, HLA class I and class II types were taken from metadata supplied by the sample provider and were not determined by assay-based typing. The samples were drawn from two sources: the first 160 participants of the ongoing ImmuneRACE study, and 950 to 1,500 subjects contributed by 6 global collaborators. On the study overall, not on this receptor specifically: How much clinical and demographic metadata was included differed by source and by participant, and the metadata was provided uncurated.

Regarding this clone: Its antigen is still unknown. No clone much larger than this one lies a single base away; base qualities are absent.

The immunoSEQ Assay, a bias-controlled multiplex PCR, was used to amplify TCRbeta CDR3 regions from genomic DNA. From the authors' description of their analysis: The number of nucleated cells in each sample was estimated by amplification of reference gene primers within the assay. To quantify the absolute abundance of each unique TCRbeta CDR3 rearrangement, sequence reads were collapsed and filtered. For each sample, productive Simpson clonality was calculated by taking the square root of Simpson's diversity index across productive rearrangements. In its TCRdb copy, this immuneACCESS table keeps in-frame sequences only and misses some clones. Where compared with another copy, unresolved V genes explain less than half of these, and the others have no known cause. The V and J calls and clone size come from that table; D and trimming were worked out from the DNA. This sample has under 350,000 clones in its table, and approximately 82% of those were observed once. The top ten clonotypes cover about 4.5% of the sample.

Trimming accounts for 4 bases at V and 5 bases at J, while the number of junction bases matched to no gene is 4. CDR1 MNHNY and CDR2 SVGAGI are derived from the germline V gene (reference sequence). There are 14 amino acids in the CDR3, from cysteine to phenylalanine inclusive. Only the CDR3 part of the read is kept: 42 bases, read in frame from the first base. A second Seattle source provided samples from volunteer blood donors who had recovered from COVID-19. Each collaborating institution followed its own protocols to collect whole blood in K2EDTA tubes. Collaborator samples were shipped for TCRbeta analysis as frozen whole blood, isolated PBMCs, or DNA extracted from either sample type.

Sequenced input: peripheral blood. Recombination joined TRBV6-6 with TRBJ2-1; 8 bases in the junction line up with TRBD2. The TCR comes from a man aged 55 to 70 who had recovered from COVID-19. The CDR3 corresponds to CASSSRGGNNEQFF. The nucleotides are TGTGCCAGCAGTTCTCGCGGGGGGAACAATGAGCAGTTCTTC.